The T cell receptor (beta chain) under discussion was sequenced for a study of CD8 T cells in Susac syndrome. The CDR3 contains 14 residues. V dropped 7 bases and J dropped 2; count of bases not matched to a gene: 8. Germline-derived CDR1 and CDR2 are MNHEY and SVGEGT. Random hexamers served to reverse transcribe roughly 0.5 to 1 ug RNA. TCRdb processed the immunoSEQ multiplex PCR reads anew with MiXCR; each CDR3 protein has one entry. The sample has under 550,000 distinct CDR3 sequences; 85% to 90% are singletons. Sequenced material: CD8+ T cells from PBMCs. The chain carries TRBV6-2 or TRBV6-3 and TRBJ2-7; 7 positions agree with TRBD2. This clonotype originated in a human donor with multiple sclerosis. DNA for the CDR3: TGTGCCAGCACCCCGGGGAGGGGCCCCTACGAGCAGTACTTC. Translation gives CASTPGRGPYEQYF.